This T cell receptor (beta chain) derives from a study of blood T cell repertoires in COVID-19. Original analysis: Reference gene primer amplification yielded estimated nucleated cell counts. Clones were read by immunoSEQ multiplex PCR, and TCRdb kept only the in-frame ones, dropping some. The V and J calls and clone size are taken from that table; D and trimming were inferred from the DNA. The sample consists of roughly 220,000 clones, around 83% of them appearing once. The CDR3 spans 14 residues. Per germline, CDR1 SGHDT and CDR2 YYEEEE. The V gene end was trimmed by 1 base and the J gene end by 7 bases; junction bases not matched to a gene: 7. Adults between roughly 18 and 95 years of age took part from about two dozen US areas. Participants were placed into cohorts based on the clinical history they reported.

This sequence originates from a woman aged 40 to 50 who had recovered from COVID-19. The gene calls are TRBV5-6 and TRBJ2-5; 7 bases match TRBD1. Material for sequencing was PBMCs or T cells enriched from blood (not recorded which). The chain's CDR3 is CASSLWDSPGTQYF. The CDR3, as DNA: TGTGCCAGCAGCTTGTGGGACAGCCCAGGGACCCAGTACTTC.